The next 30 T cell receptor beta chains were all read from a single sample in a study of post-analysis software for immune sequencing data. Whole-study findings and limits: TRBV5-6, TRBV5-1 and TRBV20-1 were among several TRBV segments more frequent in patients than controls.

These receptors are not linked to any known antigen. Prepared libraries of TCR beta cDNA carried unique molecular identifiers. TCRdb redid the calling of the PCR reads with MiXCR, one entry per CDR3 protein. Of approximately 660,000 distinct CDR3 sequences listed, roughly three fifths are singletons. Sequencing used blood. The receptors come from a girl aged 2 to 10 with multiple sclerosis.

About this clonotype: A much larger clone lies a single base off, so this may be a read error. The rearrangement joins TRBV2 to TRBJ2-1; TRBD2 matches at 10 bases. Germline loops: CDR1 SNHLY, CDR2 FYNNEI. The CDR3 has 16 residues. V lost 1 base to trimming and J lost 4 bases; unmatched junction nucleotides: 4. CDR3 nucleotide sequence: TGTGCCAGCAGTGAAGTTGGACTAGCGGCATACAATGAGCAGTTCTTC. Its protein is CASSEVGLAAYNEQFF. Full variable domain (remainder filled in from reference TRBV2 and TRBJ2-1): EPEVTQTPSHQVTQMGQEVILRCVPISNHLYFYWYRQILGQKVEFLVSFYNNEISEKSEIFDDQFSVERPDGSNFTLKIRSTKLEDSAMYFCASSEVGLAAYNEQFFGPGTRLTVL.

This clonotype was detected a few times. V gene TRBV6-5 combines with J gene TRBJ2-7; maybe TRBD2 (5 bases). The CDR3 totals 14 residues. CDR1 MNHEY and CDR2 SVGAGI come from the germline V gene. Trimming removed 1 base at V and 1 base at J, with 8 bases between. This CDR3 reads CASSYYGGSYEQYF. The CDR3 nucleotides read TGTGCCAGCAGTTACTATGGCGGGTCCTACGAGCAGTACTTC.

J is TRBJ1-5 and V is TRBV6-2 or TRBV6-3, with TRBD1 matching 7 bases. Looked up from germline, CDR1 is MNHEY and CDR2 is SVGEGT. This CDR3 contains 17 residues. V lost 0 bases and J lost 1; bases outside the gene matches: 6. CDR3 sequence reads: CASSYSPQGLSNQPQHF. Here the CDR3 DNA reads TGTGCCAGCAGTTACTCACCACAGGGGCTGAGCAATCAGCCCCAGCATTTT.

This chain uses TRBV27 with TRBJ2-5; D may correspond to TRBD1 or TRBD2 (5 bases each). The DNA end favors TRBJ2-7, so the J call may be wrong. This CDR3 region has 17 residues. Germline CDR1 is MNHEY and CDR2 is SMNVEV (reference sequence). CDR3 residues: CASSFISVGGPPYEQYF. The CDR3 nucleotides read TGTGCCAGCAGTTTCATATCCGTTGGGGGACCACCTTACGAGCAGTACTTC.

The V and J genes are TRBV5-5 and TRBJ1-6; unclear D gene. Per the germline V gene, CDR1 is SGHKS and CDR2 is YYEKEE (reference sequence). The CDR3 spans 12 residues. The V end lost 2 bases, the J end lost 9 bases, and 6 bases lay between the germline ends. The CDR3 here is CASSLPISPLHF. CDR3 sequence (DNA): TGTGCCAGCAGCTTACCGATTTCACCCCTCCACTTT. Based on the CDR3 plus reference TRBV5-5 and TRBJ1-6, the full variable domain is DAGVTQSPTHLIKTRGQQVTLRCSPISGHKSVSWYQQVLGQGPQFIFQYYEKEERGRGNFPDRFSARQFPNYSSELNVNALLLGDSALYLCASSLPISPLHFGNGTRLTVT.

This clonotype has just one count. V is TRBV12-3 or TRBV12-4 and J is TRBJ1-2; D is possibly TRBD1 (5 bases). The CDR3 loop spans 16 amino acids. Trimming removed 3 bases from V and 3 bases from J, with 17 bases in between. The CDR3 spells CASSLAGGTADYGYTF. CDR3 bases: TGTGCCAGCAGTTTGGCCGGGGGGACGGCGGACTATGGCTACACCTTC.

V usage is TRBV12-3 or TRBV12-4 and J usage is TRBJ2-1, with 9 bases identical to TRBD2. This CDR3 has 15 amino acids. J was trimmed by 10 bases and V by 3 bases; bases with no gene match: 10. CDR3 region: CASSFGVAGDYEQFF. CDR3 nucleotide sequence: TGTGCCAGCAGTTTCGGAGTAGCGGGAGACTACGAGCAGTTCTTC.

The CDR3 loop reads CASSSEGQAPSLGGYTF. In DNA, the CDR3 is TGCGCCAGCAGCTCGGAAGGGCAGGCCCCTTCCCTTGGCGGCTACACCTTC. The rearrangement uses TRBV5-1 and TRBJ1-2, with unresolved D. Germline CDR1 is SGHRS and CDR2 is YFSETQ. The CDR3 is made up of 17 amino acids. With 3 bases removed from V and 8 bases from J, the gap between germline ends came to 26 bases.

The chain uses TRBV20-1 and TRBJ2-7; possibly TRBD2 for D (5 bases). The CDR3 covers 14 residues. The V and J ends lost 0 bases and 6 bases respectively, with 15 bases between them. Germline lookup yields CDR1 DFQATT and CDR2 SNEGSKA (reference sequence). The CDR3 protein is CSARDRRRTSEQYF. The CDR3 DNA is TGCAGTGCTAGAGACAGGAGGCGTACGAGCGAGCAGTACTTC.

The chain recombines TRBV6-5 with TRBJ1-1; TRBD1 is a possible D gene (6 bases). This CDR3 is 17 amino acids long. V lost 1 base and J 3 bases, leaving 18 bases between the germline ends. Germline V gene sequence: CDR1 MNHEY, CDR2 SVGAGI. CDR3 sequence reads: CASSYFPNFRGDTEAFF. Written as DNA, the CDR3 is TGTGCCAGCAGTTACTTCCCCAACTTCAGGGGCGACACTGAAGCTTTCTTT.

The chain is built from TRBV5-1 and TRBJ2-7, with a possible D match to TRBD1 (5 bases). V lost 1 base and J 2 bases, leaving 13 bases between the germline ends. The CDR3 runs to 15 residues. CDR1 SGHRS and CDR2 YFSETQ come from the germline V gene. Written as DNA, the CDR3 is TGCGCCAGCAGCTTGACGGGCAGGGTGGCCTACGAGCAGTACTTC. It is translated as CASSLTGRVAYEQYF.

This chain links TRBV24-1 with TRBJ2-2, with D possibly matching TRBD2 (6 bases). This CDR3 contains 13 residues. Germline loops: CDR1 KGHDR, CDR2 SFDVKD. V was clipped by 12 bases and J by 0 bases, with 10 bases between them. In DNA form, the CDR3 reads TGTGCCGCGGGACTTTCGAACACCGGGGAGCTGTTTTTT. It codes for CAAGLSNTGELFF.

This clonotype came up a few times. The V call is TRBV5-1, the J call TRBJ2-3; a weak D match, TRBD1 (5 bases). This CDR3 is built from 15 residues. Germline V gene data show CDR1 as SGHRS and CDR2 as YFSETQ. Trimming left V 4 bases short and J 1 base short, with 13 bases between. The DNA of the CDR3 is TGCGCCAGCAGCCCGGACACTCTCCGCACAGATACGCAGTATTTT. Its protein is CASSPDTLRTDTQYF.

This sequence joins TRBV12-5 and TRBJ1-5; no definite D call. CDR1 and CDR2 from the germline V gene are LGHNT and FRNRAP. Trimming took off 1 base at V and 1 base at J, with 14 bases between the two ends. This CDR3 is built from 17 residues. CDR3 in amino acids: CASGLGKKVPSNQPQHF. The CDR3, as DNA: TGTGCTAGTGGTTTGGGGAAAAAAGTCCCAAGCAATCAGCCCCAGCATTTT.

V and J are TRBV27 and TRBJ2-5, with D perhaps matching TRBD2 (5 bases). V was pared by 3 bases and J by 2 bases, with 13 bases between. The length of the CDR3 is 15 residues. The V gene's germline CDR1 is MNHEY and CDR2 SMNVEV (reference sequence). In nucleotides, the CDR3 is TGTGCCAGCAGTTTTAATAGCGATATACAAGAGACCCAGTACTTC. This gives the protein CASSFNSDIQETQYF.

The V call is TRBV7-3, the J call TRBJ2-1; D unresolved. This CDR3 region has 14 residues. Trimming stripped 2 bases from V and 4 bases from J, with 9 bases between. Germline V gene lookup returns CDR1 SGHTA and CDR2 FQGTGA. The CDR3 here is CASSLGDVYNEQFF. As DNA, the CDR3 is TGTGCCAGCAGCTTAGGTGACGTTTACAATGAGCAGTTCTTC.

There are a few counts of this clonotype. The chain links TRBV29-1 to TRBJ1-1; D gene unclear. The CDR3 is 14 amino acids. Germline CDR1 and CDR2: SQVTM and ANQGSEA. V lost 5 bases to trimming and J lost 2 bases, with 15 bases between them. The CDR3 DNA sequence: TGCAGCGTTATCGGTCTCCCCCCCAACACTGAAGCTTTCTTT. It is translated as CSVIGLPPNTEAFF.

This clonotype has more than one count but fewer than ten. The chain carries TRBV5-1 and TRBJ2-7; TRBD2 might be the D (5 bases). This CDR3 comprises 15 residues. Looked up from germline, CDR1 is SGHRS and CDR2 is YFSETQ. Trimming left V 0 bases short and J 2 bases short, with 12 bases between. CDR3 in DNA: TGCGCCAGCAGCTTGGCCGAGGGATACCCCTACGAGCAGTACTTC. Its protein is CASSLAEGYPYEQYF.

The rearrangement joins TRBV6-2 or TRBV6-3 to TRBJ2-1, with a possible D match to TRBD2 (5 bases). The CDR3 loop spans 15 amino acids. V was cut by 0 bases and J by 2 bases, with 8 bases left in between. The germline CDR1 and CDR2 sequences are MNHEY and SVGEGT. CDR3: CASSYSEGTYNEQFF. The CDR3 DNA is TGTGCCAGCAGTTACTCCGAGGGCACCTACAATGAGCAGTTCTTC.

The chain combines TRBV3-1 with TRBJ1-5; a weak D match, TRBD1 (5 bases). The CDR3 is made up of 16 amino acids. CDR1 and CDR2 (germline): LGHDT, YNNKEL (reference sequence). Trimming removed 1 base at V and 2 bases at J, with 12 bases between. Written as DNA, the CDR3 is TGTGCCAGCAGCCAAGGGGAATTAGGGGGCAATCAGCCCCAGCATTTT. Amino acid sequence: CASSQGELGGNQPQHF.

This clonotype appeared a few times. The rearrangement joins TRBV6-5 to TRBJ2-1; D remains ambiguous. Per the germline V gene, CDR1 is MNHEY and CDR2 is SVGAGI. Trimming removed 2 bases at V and 3 bases at J, with 8 bases between. CDR3 length equals 14 residues. Here the CDR3 DNA reads TGTGCCAGCAGTTACCCAAGGATCTACAATGAGCAGTTCTTC. Amino acids: CASSYPRIYNEQFF.

This clonotype was counted a few times. V gene TRBV5-1 combines with J gene TRBJ2-5; D perhaps matches TRBD1 (6 bases). Germline loops: CDR1 SGHRS, CDR2 YFSETQ. The CDR3 contains 13 residues. The V gene lost 6 bases and the J gene lost 3 bases, with 12 bases spanning the gap. CDR3 DNA sequence: TGCGCCAGCACTTCGGCAGGGGAAGAGACCCAGTACTTC. Its translation: CASTSAGEETQYF.

The V call is TRBV4-2, the J call TRBJ2-5, with a tentative D call TRBD2 (6 bases). Trimming pared 0 bases from V and 2 bases from J, leaving 10 bases between. There are 15 residues in the CDR3. Per germline, CDR1 LGHNA and CDR2 YNFKEQ. The CDR3: CASSQDLAGQETQYF. The CDR3 nucleotides are TGTGCCAGCAGCCAAGATCTGGCGGGACAAGAGACCCAGTACTTC.

This clonotype was detected only a few times. The chain recombines TRBV7-2 with TRBJ1-6; 7 nucleotides match TRBD1. V was clipped by 2 bases and J by 6 bases; unmatched bases: 7. The CDR3 has 16 residues. Germline V gene lookup returns CDR1 SGHTA and CDR2 FQGNSA. CDR3 sequence reads: CASSLSKGQSNSPLHF. CDR3 nucleotide sequence: TGTGCCAGCAGCTTAAGTAAGGGACAGAGTAATTCACCCCTCCACTTT.

This clonotype was counted between two and nine times. This chain joins TRBV5-5 and TRBJ2-3; possible D gene TRBD2, 5 bases. Germline V gene data show CDR1 as SGHKS and CDR2 as YYEKEE (reference sequence). The V gene lost 3 bases and the J gene lost 4 bases, with 12 bases spanning the gap. This CDR3 region has 14 residues. The CDR3: CASSSYGGPDTQYF. In DNA form, the CDR3 reads TGTGCCAGCAGCTCCTATGGAGGTCCAGATACGCAGTATTTT.

The genes are TRBV4-3 and TRBJ2-3; D uncertain. CDR1 is LGHNA, CDR2 YSLEER, per germline. This CDR3 is 13 amino acids long. Trimming shortened V by 4 bases and J by 6 bases, and 11 bases separated the two germline ends. CDR3 sequence reads: CASSLQKLDTQYF. Here the CDR3 DNA reads TGCGCCAGCAGCCTACAGAAGCTGGATACGCAGTATTTT.

This clonotype was picked up a small number of times. This chain joins TRBV12-3 or TRBV12-4 and TRBJ2-1; TRBD2 matches 12 bases. This CDR3 comprises 15 residues. The V gene end was trimmed by 6 bases and the J gene end by 6 bases; junction bases not matched to a gene: 6. The CDR3 bases are TGTGCCAGCAGGCAACTAGCGGGGGGAGTCAATGAGCAGTTCTTC. This gives the protein CASRQLAGGVNEQFF.

This chain joins TRBV5-6 and TRBJ2-6; tentative D call: TRBD1 (6 bases). The germline V and J ends were trimmed by 6 bases and 0 bases, with 13 bases remaining between them. Germline-derived CDR1 and CDR2 are SGHDT and YYEEEE. The CDR3 totals 16 residues. The CDR3 region is CASTKDRLSGANVLTF. Here the CDR3 DNA reads TGTGCCAGCACCAAAGACAGGCTCTCTGGGGCCAACGTCCTGACTTTC.

This chain joins TRBV6-6 and TRBJ1-2; 7 bases line up with TRBD1. Trimming cost V 6 bases and J 4 bases; bases outside gene matches: 11. Germline V gene sequence: CDR1 MNHNY, CDR2 SVGAGI (reference sequence). This CDR3 is built from 15 residues. The CDR3 is CASRGGDSGFYGYTF. CDR3 nucleotides: TGTGCCAGCAGGGGGGGGGACAGCGGATTCTATGGCTACACCTTC.

This clonotype showed up just once. The rearrangement links TRBV5-1 to TRBJ2-7; possibly TRBD1 for D (5 bases). V lost 4 bases and J 7 bases, leaving 12 bases between the germline ends. Germline-derived CDR1 and CDR2 are SGHRS and YFSETQ. The CDR3 is 12 amino acids. The CDR3 loop reads CASSPPPGEQYF. For the CDR3, the DNA is TGCGCCAGCAGCCCCCCGCCAGGGGAGCAGTACTTC.